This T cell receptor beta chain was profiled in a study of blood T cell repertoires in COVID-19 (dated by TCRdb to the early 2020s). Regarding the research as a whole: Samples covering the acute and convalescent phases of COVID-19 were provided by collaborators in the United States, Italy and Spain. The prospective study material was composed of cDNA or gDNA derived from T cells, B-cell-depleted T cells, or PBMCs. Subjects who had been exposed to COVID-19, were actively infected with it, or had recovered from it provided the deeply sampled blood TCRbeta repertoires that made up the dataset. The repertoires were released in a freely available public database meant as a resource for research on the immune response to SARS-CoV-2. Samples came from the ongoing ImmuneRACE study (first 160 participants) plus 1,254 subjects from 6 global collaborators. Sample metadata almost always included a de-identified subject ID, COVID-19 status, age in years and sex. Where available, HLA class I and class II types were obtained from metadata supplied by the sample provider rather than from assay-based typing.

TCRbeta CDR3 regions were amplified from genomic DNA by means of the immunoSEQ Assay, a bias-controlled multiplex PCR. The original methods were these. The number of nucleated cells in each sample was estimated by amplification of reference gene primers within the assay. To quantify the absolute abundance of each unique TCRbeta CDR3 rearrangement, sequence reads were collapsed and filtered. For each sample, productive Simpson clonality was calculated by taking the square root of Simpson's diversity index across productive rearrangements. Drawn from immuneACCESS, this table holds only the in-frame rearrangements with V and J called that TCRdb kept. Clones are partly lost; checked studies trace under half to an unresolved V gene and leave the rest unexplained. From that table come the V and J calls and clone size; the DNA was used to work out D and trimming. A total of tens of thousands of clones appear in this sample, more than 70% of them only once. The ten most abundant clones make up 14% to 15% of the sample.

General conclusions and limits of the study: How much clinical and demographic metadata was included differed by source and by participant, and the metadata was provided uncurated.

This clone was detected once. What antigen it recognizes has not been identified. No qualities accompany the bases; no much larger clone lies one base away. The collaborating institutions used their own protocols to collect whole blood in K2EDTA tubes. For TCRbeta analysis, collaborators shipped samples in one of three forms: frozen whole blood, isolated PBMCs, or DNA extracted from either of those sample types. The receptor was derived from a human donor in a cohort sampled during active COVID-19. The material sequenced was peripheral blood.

The CDR3 protein sequence reads: CASRAGSMSYNEQFF. The sequence in DNA is TGTGCCAGCAGAGCCGGTTCGATGTCCTACAATGAGCAGTTCTTC. The V gene is TRBV7-2 and the J gene is TRBJ2-1, with no confident D gene call. The CDR3, from cysteine to phenylalanine, totals 15 residues. The CDR3 DNA has 45 bases and is translated from base 1. The CDR1 and CDR2 encoded by the germline V gene are SGHTA and FQGNSA. The germline ends are 13 bases apart after V is trimmed by 6 bases and J by 1 base. With the portions outside the CDR3 filled from the reference TRBV7-2 and TRBJ2-1 genes, the complete variable region becomes GAGVSQSPSNKVTEKGKDVELRCDPISGHTALYWYRQSLGQGLEFLIYFQGNSAPDKSGLPSDRFSAERTGGSVSTLTIQRTQQEDSAVYLCASRAGSMSYNEQFFGPGTRLTVL.